This T cell receptor (beta chain) was found in a study of T cell responses to AZD1222 COVID-19 vaccine. Study-wide points: Donors were largely white British and mainly female; clonal diversity was possibly underestimated.

Only in-frame clones appear in the TCRdb table, and some are missing; sequencing was by immunoSEQ multiplex PCR. The data show around 110,000 clones, with about 89% seen just once and around 5.9% held by the top ten. The CDR3 loop spans 14 amino acids. CDR1 WSHSY and CDR2 SAAADI come from the germline V gene. Trimming cost V 2 bases and J 4 bases, with 11 bases left between them. Comment on this clone: As yet, its antigen is unknown.

The chain employs TRBV10-2 and TRBJ1-2; weak D call: TRBD1 (6 bases). This clonotype was obtained from an adult who received the AZD1222 COVID-19 vaccine. The material sequenced was peripheral blood, taken 28 days after the second AZD1222 dose. The CDR3 is CASSEGGPGYGYTF. The CDR3, as DNA: TGCGCCAGCAGTGAGGGGGGGCCAGGCTATGGCTACACCTTC.